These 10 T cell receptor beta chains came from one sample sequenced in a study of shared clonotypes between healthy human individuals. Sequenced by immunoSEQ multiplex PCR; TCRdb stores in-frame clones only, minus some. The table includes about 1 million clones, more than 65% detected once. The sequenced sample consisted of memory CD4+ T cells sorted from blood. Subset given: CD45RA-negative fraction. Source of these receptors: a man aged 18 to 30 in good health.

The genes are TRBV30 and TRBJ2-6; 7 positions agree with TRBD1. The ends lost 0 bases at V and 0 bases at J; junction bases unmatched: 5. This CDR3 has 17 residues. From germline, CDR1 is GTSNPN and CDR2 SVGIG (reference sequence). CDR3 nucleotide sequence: TGTGCCTGGAGTGTAGCCAGGGGGTTCTCTGGGGCCAACGTCCTGACTTTC. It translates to CAWSVARGFSGANVLTF.

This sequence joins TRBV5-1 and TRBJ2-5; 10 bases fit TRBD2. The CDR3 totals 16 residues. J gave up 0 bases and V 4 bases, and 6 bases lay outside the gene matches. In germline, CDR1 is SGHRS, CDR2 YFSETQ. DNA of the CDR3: TGCGCCAGCAGCAACCAACTAGCGGGGTACCAAGAGACCCAGTACTTC. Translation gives CASSNQLAGYQETQYF.

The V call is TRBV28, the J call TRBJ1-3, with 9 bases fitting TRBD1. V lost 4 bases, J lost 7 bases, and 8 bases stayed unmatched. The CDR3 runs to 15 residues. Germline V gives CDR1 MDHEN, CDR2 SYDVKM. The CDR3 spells CASSSPTGGGNTIYF. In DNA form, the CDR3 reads TGTGCCAGCAGTTCCCCGACAGGGGGTGGTAACACCATATATTTT.

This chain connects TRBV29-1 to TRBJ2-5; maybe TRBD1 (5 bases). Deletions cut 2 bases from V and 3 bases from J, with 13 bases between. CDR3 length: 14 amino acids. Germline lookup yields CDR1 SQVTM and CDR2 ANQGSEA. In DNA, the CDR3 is TGCAGCGTTGAACCCCAGGGATTGAAAGAGACCCAGTACTTC. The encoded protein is CSVEPQGLKETQYF.

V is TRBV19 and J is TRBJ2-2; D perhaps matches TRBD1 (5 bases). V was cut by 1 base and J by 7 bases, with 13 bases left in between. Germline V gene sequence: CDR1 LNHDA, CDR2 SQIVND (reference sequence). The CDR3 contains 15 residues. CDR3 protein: CASSIGVGAIGELFF. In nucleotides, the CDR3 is TGTGCCAGTAGTATAGGGGTTGGGGCCATCGGGGAGCTGTTTTTT.

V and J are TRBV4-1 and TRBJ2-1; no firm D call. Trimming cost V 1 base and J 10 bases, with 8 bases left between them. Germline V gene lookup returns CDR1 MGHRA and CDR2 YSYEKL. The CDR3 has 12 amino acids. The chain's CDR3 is CASSQGWGEQFF. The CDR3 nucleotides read TGCGCCAGCAGCCAAGGATGGGGAGAGCAGTTCTTC.

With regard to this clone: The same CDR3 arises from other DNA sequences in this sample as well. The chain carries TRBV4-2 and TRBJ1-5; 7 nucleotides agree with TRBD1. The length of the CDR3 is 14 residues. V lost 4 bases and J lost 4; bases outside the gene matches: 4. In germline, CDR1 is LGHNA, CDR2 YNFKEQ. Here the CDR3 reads CASSPGTVNQPQHF. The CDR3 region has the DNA TGTGCCAGCAGCCCCGGGACAGTAAATCAGCCCCAGCATTTT.

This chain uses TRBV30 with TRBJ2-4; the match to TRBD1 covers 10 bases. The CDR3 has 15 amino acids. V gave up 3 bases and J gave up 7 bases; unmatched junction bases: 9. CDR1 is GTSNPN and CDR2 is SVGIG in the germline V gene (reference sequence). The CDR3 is CAWSQGTGVTNIQYF. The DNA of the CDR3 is TGTGCCTGGAGCCAAGGGACAGGGGTCACGAACATTCAGTACTTC. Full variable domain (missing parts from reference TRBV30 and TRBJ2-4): SQTIHQWPATLVQPVGSPLSLECTVEGTSNPNLYWYRQAAGRGLQLLFYSVGIGQISSEVPQNLSASRPQDRQFILSSKKLLLSDSGFYLCAWSQGTGVTNIQYFGAGTRLSVL.

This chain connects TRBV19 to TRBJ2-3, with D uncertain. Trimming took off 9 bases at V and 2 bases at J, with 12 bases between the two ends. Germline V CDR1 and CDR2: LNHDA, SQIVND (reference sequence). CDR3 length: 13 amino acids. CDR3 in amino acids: CASRPLSTDTQYF. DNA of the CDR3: TGTGCCAGCCGGCCCCTATCCACAGATACGCAGTATTTT. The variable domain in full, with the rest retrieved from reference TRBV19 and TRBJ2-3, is DGGITQSPKYLFRKEGQNVTLSCEQNLNHDAMYWYRQDPGQGLRLIYYSQIVNDFQKGDIAEGYSVSREKKESFPLTVTSAQKNPTAFYLCASRPLSTDTQYFGPGTRLTVL.

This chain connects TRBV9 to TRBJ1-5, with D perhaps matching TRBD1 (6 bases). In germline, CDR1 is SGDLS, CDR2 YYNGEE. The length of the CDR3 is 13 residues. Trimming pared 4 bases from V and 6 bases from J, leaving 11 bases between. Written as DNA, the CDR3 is TGTGCCAGCAGCAGGGGGATAGCTCAGCCCCAGCATTTT. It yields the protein CASSRGIAQPQHF. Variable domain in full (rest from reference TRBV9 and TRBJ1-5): DSGVTQTPKHLITATGQRVTLRCSPRSGDLSVYWYQQSLDQGLQFLIQYYNGEERAKGNILERFSAQQFPDLHSELNLSSLELGDSALYFCASSRGIAQPQHFGDGTRLSIL.